The present T cell receptor beta chain was sequenced within a study of shared clonotypes between healthy human individuals. As for the study in general: The study used three CD4 naive, three CD4 memory, two CD8 naive and one CD8 memory plate per donor.

V was shortened by 8 bases and J by 2 bases, with 16 bases between the two germline ends. Germline loops: CDR1 SNHLY, CDR2 FYNNEI. The CDR3 runs 14 residues. Study-wide points: Between a few donors, naive CD4 clonotypes were shared at a level of about 5%.

Comment on this clone: The antigen is undetermined.

In the study's own analysis: Quality scores were absent from the junction-only immunoSEQ sequences, so filtering differed. TCRdb's table, derived via immunoSEQ multiplex PCR, lists solely in-frame clones and lacks some. That table gives V, J and clone size, and the DNA gave D and trimming. The sample records under 1,900,000 clones, about 98.5% being singletons. The sample was naive CD4+ T cells sorted from blood. Subset denoted: CD45RA+ positively selected. The chain carries TRBV2 and TRBJ2-7; D not certain. This TCR came from a man aged 25-40 years in good health. Here the CDR3 reads CASQVDPAAYEQYF. CDR3 in DNA: TGTGCCAGCCAAGTGGACCCGGCAGCCTACGAGCAGTACTTC.